The sequence of this TCR beta chain was determined in a study of T-cell memory formation after mild COVID-19. Study results and limitations: Shrinking CD4+ clones resided mostly in CM and EM, and CD8+ ones in EMRA. The second-wave clones peaking on day 37 were not confirmed as SARS-CoV-2-specific. A second wave expanding day 15 to 37 was CD4+-biased; contracting clones were balanced.

V lost 10 bases, J lost 4 bases, and 14 bases stayed unmatched. Germline-derived CDR1 and CDR2 are KGHDR and SFDVKD. The CDR3 contains 15 residues. TCRdb fed the 5' RACE reads into MiXCR, producing one record per CDR3 protein. The table includes roughly 500,000 distinct CDR3 sequences, approximately 20% detected once. With respect to this clonotype: Its antigen is not known.

V gene TRBV24-1 combines with J gene TRBJ1-1, with TRBD1 matching 7 bases. Sequencing was carried out using PBMCs or a T cell subset sorted from them (not recorded which). The clonotype was recovered from an adult woman who had mild COVID-19 (a few samples of this study predate the infection). Cell type and time point are not known. The CDR3 DNA follows: TGTGCCACTCAAGACGACGGGACAGCCAGCACTGAAGCTTTCTTT. It yields the protein CATQDDGTASTEAFF.